The rows below give T cell receptor beta chains drawn from one sample of a study of CD8 T cells in ankylosing spondylitis. From the 5' RACE reads, TCRdb called clonotypes with MiXCR, one entry per CDR3 protein. The profile covers roughly 700,000 distinct CDR3 sequences, with under 20% appearing a single time and around 19% taken by the ten largest. The sequenced sample was blood, either unsorted or a sorted T cell fraction (not recorded which). The receptors here all came from a male donor with ankylosing spondylitis. CDR3s include the opening cysteine and the closing phenylalanine or tryptophan. D genes are given only for firm matches. The size entry is marked missing in some rows and otherwise reads once, few, many or a size class.

CDR3: CASSPREGSYEQYF
DNA: TGCGCCAGCAGCCCCCGGGAGGGATCCTACGAGCAGTACTTC
J: TRBJ2-7
V: TRBV5-1
length: 14
size: .
D: TRBD2

CDR3: CASSQIGLAGQSYNEQFF
DNA: TGTGCCAGCAGTCAGATCGGACTAGCGGGACAGAGTTACAATGAGCAGTTCTTC
J: TRBJ2-1
V: TRBV28
length: 18
size: few
D: TRBD2

CDR3: CAIMLALTDTQYF
DNA: TGTGCCATCATGCTGGCCCTTACAGATACGCAGTATTTT
J: TRBJ2-3
V: TRBV10-3
length: 13
size: .
D: .

CDR3: CSARESKDSYEQYF
DNA: TGCAGTGCTAGAGAATCCAAGGACAGCTACGAGCAGTACTTC
J: TRBJ2-7
V: TRBV20-1
length: 14
size: .
D: .

CDR3: CATLSGDSNTGELFF
DNA: TGTGCCACCCTTAGCGGGGACTCGAACACCGGGGAGCTGTTTTTT
J: TRBJ2-2
V: TRBV15
length: 15
size: few
D: TRBD2

CDR3: CASRPQGGASSYNEQFF
DNA: TGTGCCAGCAGGCCCCAGGGCGGTGCCAGTTCCTACAATGAGCAGTTCTTC
J: TRBJ2-1
V: TRBV12-3/TRBV12-4
length: 17
size: few
D: .

CDR3: CASSFFRNEQFF
DNA: TGTGCCAGCAGTTTCTTTCGCAATGAGCAGTTCTTC
J: TRBJ2-1
V: TRBV12-3/TRBV12-4
length: 12
size: .
D: .

CDR3: CASSESQWITEAFF
DNA: TGCGCCAGCAGTGAGTCGCAGTGGATCACTGAAGCTTTCTTT
J: TRBJ1-1
V: TRBV10-2
length: 14
size: .
D: .

CDR3: CSAQDSHSGNTIYF
DNA: TGCAGCGCCCAGGACAGTCACTCTGGAAACACCATATATTTT
J: TRBJ1-3
V: TRBV29-1
length: 14
size: .
D: .

CDR3: CAWSTDLNTEAFF
DNA: TGCGCCTGGAGTACCGATCTTAACACTGAAGCTTTCTTT
J: TRBJ1-1
V: TRBV30
length: 13
size: .
D: .

CDR3: CASSYYGGREHF
DNA: TGTGCCAGCAGTTACTATGGCGGGCGCGAGCATTTT
J: TRBJ1-5
V: TRBV6-5
length: 12
size: few
D: .

CDR3: CSARGASGIYEQYF
DNA: TGCAGTGCTAGAGGGGCTAGCGGAATCTACGAGCAGTACTTC
J: TRBJ2-7
V: TRBV20-1
length: 14
size: .
D: TRBD2

CDR3: CASSLRTGWADTQYF
DNA: TGTGCCAGCAGCTTAAGGACAGGGTGGGCAGATACGCAGTATTTT
J: TRBJ2-3
V: TRBV13
length: 15
size: .
D: TRBD1

CDR3: CASSAHLNSYEQYF
DNA: TGCGCCAGCAGCGCGCATCTCAACTCCTACGAGCAGTACTTC
J: TRBJ2-7
V: TRBV5-1
length: 14
size: many
D: .

CDR3: CSAIGQGAYEQYF
DNA: TGCAGTGCTATAGGACAGGGGGCTTACGAGCAGTACTTC
J: TRBJ2-7
V: TRBV20-1
length: 13
size: few
D: TRBD1

CDR3: CASSFTLGTGGIDTQYF
DNA: TGTGCCAGCAGTTTCACTCTCGGGACAGGGGGCATAGATACGCAGTATTTT
J: TRBJ2-3
V: TRBV6-2/TRBV6-3
length: 17
size: .
D: TRBD1

CDR3: CASSSDRISYEQYF
DNA: TGCGCCAGCAGCTCCGACAGGATCTCCTACGAGCAGTACTTC
J: TRBJ2-7
V: TRBV5-1
length: 14
size: .
D: .

CDR3: CASSGLAVTDTQYF
DNA: TGTGCCAGCAGTGGACTAGCGGTCACAGATACGCAGTATTTT
J: TRBJ2-3
V: TRBV2
length: 14
size: few
D: TRBD2

CDR3: CASSQSLAVYNEQFF
DNA: TGCGCCAGCAGCCAAAGTCTAGCGGTATACAATGAGCAGTTCTTC
J: TRBJ2-1
V: TRBV4-3
length: 15
size: .
D: TRBD2

CDR3: CASSPRTGGMNTEAFF
DNA: TGTGCCAGCTCACCTAGGACAGGGGGCATGAATACTGAAGCTTTCTTT
J: TRBJ1-1
V: TRBV18
length: 16
size: few
D: TRBD1

CDR3: CASSPFKVEEGYTF
DNA: TGTGCCAGCAGTCCTTTCAAAGTTGAGGAAGGCTACACCTTC
J: TRBJ1-2
V: TRBV6-1
length: 14
size: .
D: .

CDR3: CASSPFWAPDTQYF
DNA: TGTGCCAGCAGTCCGTTTTGGGCTCCAGATACGCAGTATTTT
J: TRBJ2-3
V: TRBV12-3/TRBV12-4
length: 14
size: few
D: .

CDR3: CSARSTSGVNIQYF
DNA: TGCAGTGCTAGAAGTACTAGCGGAGTTAACATTCAGTACTTC
J: TRBJ2-4
V: TRBV20-1
length: 14
size: .
D: TRBD2

CDR3: CSVETRQREGYEQYF
DNA: TGCAGCGTTGAAACCCGCCAGCGGGAGGGCTACGAGCAGTACTTC
J: TRBJ2-7
V: TRBV29-1
length: 15
size: few
D: TRBD2

CDR3: CASTPRLAGSGELFF
DNA: TGTGCCAGCACCCCGCGACTAGCGGGATCCGGGGAGCTGTTTTTT
J: TRBJ2-2
V: TRBV7-2
length: 15
size: .
D: TRBD2

CDR3: CASSLVGGSLNEQFF
DNA: TGTGCCAGCAGTTTAGTAGGCGGGAGTCTGAATGAGCAGTTCTTC
J: TRBJ2-1
V: TRBV12-3/TRBV12-4
length: 15
size: few
D: TRBD2

CDR3: CASSLVPIGTGPSNEQFF
DNA: TGCGCCAGCAGCTTGGTCCCTATCGGGACTGGACCCTCCAATGAGCAGTTCTTC
J: TRBJ2-1
V: TRBV5-1
length: 18
size: .
D: .

CDR3: CAISESLGQPQHF
DNA: TGTGCCATCAGTGAGTCGTTGGGTCAGCCCCAGCATTTT
J: TRBJ1-5
V: TRBV10-3
length: 13
size: few
D: .

CDR3: CASSFQPMNTEAFF
DNA: TGTGCCAGCAGTTTCCAGCCTATGAACACTGAAGCTTTCTTT
J: TRBJ1-1
V: TRBV6-5
length: 14
size: .
D: .

CDR3: CAISEGENTIYF
DNA: TGTGCCATCAGTGAAGGGGAAAACACCATATATTTT
J: TRBJ1-3
V: TRBV10-3
length: 12
size: .
D: .

CDR3: CSARGPGIAASTDTQYF
DNA: TGCAGTGCTAGAGGTCCGGGGATAGCGGCTAGCACAGATACGCAGTATTTT
J: TRBJ2-3
V: TRBV20-1
length: 17
size: few
D: .

CDR3: CASSQHTGSGGSEDTQYF
DNA: TGTGCCAGCAGCCAGCACACCGGTAGCGGGGGGAGCGAAGATACGCAGTATTTT
J: TRBJ2-3
V: TRBV7-3
length: 18
size: .
D: TRBD2

CDR3: CASSSYSGANVLTF
DNA: TGTGCCAGCAGTTCGTACTCTGGGGCCAACGTCCTGACTTTC
J: TRBJ2-6
V: TRBV6-5
length: 14
size: .
D: .

CDR3: CSAKHGVRVNTEAFF
DNA: TGCAGTGCCAAGCACGGGGTCAGGGTGAACACTGAAGCTTTCTTT
J: TRBJ1-1
V: TRBV20-1
length: 15
size: few
D: .

CDR3: CSASGAPSYNEQFF
DNA: TGCAGTGCTAGCGGGGCGCCCTCCTACAATGAGCAGTTCTTC
J: TRBJ2-1
V: TRBV20-1
length: 14
size: .
D: .

CDR3: CASSMGSGDYEQYF
DNA: TGTGCCAGCAGCATGGGGTCGGGGGACTACGAGCAGTACTTC
J: TRBJ2-7
V: TRBV21-1
length: 14
size: .
D: .

CDR3: CSASGRLNTGELFF
DNA: TGCAGTGCTAGTGGACGGCTGAACACCGGGGAGCTGTTTTTT
J: TRBJ2-2
V: TRBV20-1
length: 14
size: once
D: .

CDR3: CASSSSNRLSYEQYF
DNA: TGTGCCAGCAGCTCTTCCAACAGGTTATCCTACGAGCAGTACTTC
J: TRBJ2-7
V: TRBV6-1
length: 15
size: .
D: .

CDR3: CASRARKLRTDTQYF
DNA: TGTGCCAGCAGAGCTCGGAAGCTCCGCACAGATACGCAGTATTTT
J: TRBJ2-3
V: TRBV7-2
length: 15
size: many
D: .

CDR3: CASSSYLGPQHF
DNA: TGTGCCAGCTCCAGTTATCTAGGGCCCCAGCATTTT
J: TRBJ1-5
V: TRBV6-5
length: 12
size: few
D: .

CDR3: CASSLWTSGRAGTDTQYF
DNA: TGCGCCAGCAGCTTGTGGACTAGCGGGAGGGCCGGCACAGATACGCAGTATTTT
J: TRBJ2-3
V: TRBV5-1
length: 18
size: .
D: TRBD2

CDR3: CSASGFGREETNEKLFF
DNA: TGCAGTGCTAGTGGGTTCGGCAGGGAGGAAACTAATGAAAAACTGTTTTTT
J: TRBJ1-4
V: TRBV20-1
length: 17
size: .
D: .

CDR3: CASSFRDFQAHEQYF
DNA: TGTGCCAGCAGTTTCCGGGACTTCCAAGCGCACGAGCAGTACTTC
J: TRBJ2-7
V: TRBV12-3/TRBV12-4
length: 15
size: .
D: .

CDR3: CSARGQGGGGTDTQYF
DNA: TGCAGTGCTAGAGGGCAGGGCGGCGGGGGCACAGATACGCAGTATTTT
J: TRBJ2-3
V: TRBV20-1
length: 16
size: few
D: .

CDR3: CSAGSATNSPLHF
DNA: TGCAGTGCGGGCTCAGCTACTAATTCACCCCTCCACTTT
J: TRBJ1-6
V: TRBV20-1
length: 13
size: few
D: .

CDR3: CASSHGPATGELFF
DNA: TGCGCCAGCAGCCATGGACCAGCCACCGGGGAGCTGTTTTTT
J: TRBJ2-2
V: TRBV4-1
length: 14
size: .
D: .

CDR3: CASSLVGRGTTDTQYF
DNA: TGTGCCAGCAGCTTAGTAGGAAGAGGGACGACAGATACGCAGTATTTT
J: TRBJ2-3
V: TRBV5-6
length: 16
size: .
D: .

CDR3: CASSLVPGQRAGYTF
DNA: TGTGCCAGCAGTTTAGTCCCTGGACAGCGGGCGGGCTACACCTTC
J: TRBJ1-2
V: TRBV27
length: 15
size: .
D: .

CDR3: CASSDRQVTTEAFF
DNA: TGTGCCAGCAGTGACCGACAGGTTACCACTGAAGCTTTCTTT
J: TRBJ1-1
V: TRBV25-1
length: 14
size: .
D: .

CDR3: CASSAGQTNTGELFF
DNA: TGTGCCAGCAGCGCGGGACAGACGAACACCGGGGAGCTGTTTTTT
J: TRBJ2-2
V: TRBV13
length: 15
size: few
D: .

CDR3: CASSQLDHTGELFF
DNA: TGTGCCAGTAGCCAACTAGATCACACCGGGGAGCTGTTTTTT
J: TRBJ2-2
V: TRBV19
length: 14
size: .
D: .

CDR3: CASSQKGGTRGYTF
DNA: TGTGCCAGCAGCCAGAAGGGAGGGACGCGTGGCTACACCTTC
J: TRBJ1-2
V: TRBV3-1
length: 14
size: few
D: .

CDR3: CASSFGSQGRQFF
DNA: TGCGCCAGCAGCTTTGGTAGCCAGGGTCGGCAGTTCTTC
J: TRBJ2-1
V: TRBV5-1
length: 13
size: .
D: .

CDR3: CSARDPSGALYNEQFF
DNA: TGCAGTGCTAGAGATCCTAGCGGAGCGCTCTACAATGAGCAGTTCTTC
J: TRBJ2-1
V: TRBV20-1
length: 16
size: many
D: TRBD2

CDR3: CASSYSLTPEGEQYF
DNA: TGTGCCAGCAGTTACTCTTTGACCCCAGAGGGGGAGCAGTACTTC
J: TRBJ2-7
V: TRBV6-5
length: 15
size: .
D: .

CDR3: CASSSKTANYGYTF
DNA: TGTGCCAGCAGTTCTAAGACAGCTAACTATGGCTACACCTTC
J: TRBJ1-2
V: TRBV7-9
length: 14
size: .
D: .

CDR3: CASSSGDRGTDTQYF
DNA: TGCGCCAGCAGCTCTGGCGACAGGGGCACAGATACGCAGTATTTT
J: TRBJ2-3
V: TRBV5-1
length: 15
size: .
D: TRBD1

CDR3: CASSWGQARVDGTQYF
DNA: TGTGCCAGCAGCTGGGGACAGGCCCGCGTTGATGGTACGCAGTATTTT
J: TRBJ2-3
V: TRBV6-1
length: 16
size: few
D: TRBD1

CDR3: CASSGPSTNEQFF
DNA: TGTGCCAGCAGTGGTCCTTCGACTAATGAGCAGTTCTTC
J: TRBJ2-1
V: TRBV7-2
length: 13
size: .
D: .